These T cell receptor beta chains were read from a single sample in a study of cytomegalovirus exposure and HLA in healthy donors. TCRdb's table, derived via immunoSEQ multiplex PCR, lists solely in-frame clones and lacks some. The table shows 150,000 to 200,000 clones, with roughly 79% occurring only once. The sample was PBMCs. Every receptor here comes from a woman between 45 and 60 years old in good health and CMV-seronegative. The CDR3 runs from the conserved cysteine through the conserved F or W.

j_call v_call cdr3_length cdr3_aa
TRBJ1-1 TRBV29-1 14 CSIDRVKGNTEAFF
TRBJ2-5 TRBV4-3 13 CASSQTTRETQYF
TRBJ2-2 TRBV6-4 14 CASSEGARTGELFF
TRBJ1-1 TRBV9 16 CASSTHRGSRDTEAFF
TRBJ2-6 TRBV19 18 CASNFIRGPNSGANVLTF
TRBJ2-3 TRBV5-4 15 CASSLSGGYTDTQYF
TRBJ1-1 TRBV7-9 17 CASTSLGQDPLGTEAFF
TRBJ1-4 TRBV5-1 15 CASSLASAGDEKLFF
TRBJ1-2 TRBV7-9 13 CASSLTGDDGYTF
TRBJ1-5 TRBV2 18 CASSAISFRQGLNQPQHF
TRBJ2-7 TRBV15 16 CATSRDLQGVNYEQYF
TRBJ1-4 TRBV28 15 CASSLRRVANEKLFF
TRBJ1-1 TRBV30 15 CAWIRAPRGNTEAFF
TRBJ2-1 TRBV4-1 16 CASSQEVSEGYNEQFF
TRBJ1-2 TRBV5-6 13 CASSSNRAYGYTF
TRBJ2-1 TRBV19 15 CASRTGDTLYNEQFF
TRBJ1-1 TRBV4-3 19 CASSQDWPLPGLMNTEAFF
TRBJ2-1 TRBV7-2 15 CASSLGQGANNEQFF
TRBJ2-7 TRBV10-3 13 CAINSGGPYEQYF
TRBJ1-5 TRBV18 16 CASSPNRDRGGQPQHF
TRBJ2-1 TRBV7-2 13 CASSFFRANEQFF
TRBJ1-2 TRBV5-6 15 CASSVMGQNFYGYTF
TRBJ1-6 TRBV6-1 17 CASSAELTSSYNSPLHF
TRBJ2-1 TRBV9 13 CASSVAEEVEQFF
TRBJ2-7 TRBV2 17 CASSQHPDRGYLYEQYF
TRBJ2-2 TRBV6-6 16 CASSRLAGVGTGELFF